This paragraph reports one T cell receptor (beta chain). This receptor's antigen is unknown. No much larger clone exists at a distance of one base, and base qualities are not known. The cohort consisted of 666 healthy bone marrow donors. At the time of sampling, every cohort member was nominally healthy, though immune exposures that went unrecorded were likely present. The donor tested CMV seronegative and was one of the 352 seronegative cohort members. A peripheral blood sample was collected from each donor, and TCR beta sequencing was performed on peripheral blood mononuclear cells. The Qiagen DNeasy Blood Extraction Kit was used to extract genomic DNA from the blood cell samples. This sample was included in a study of cytomegalovirus exposure and HLA in healthy donors (TCRdb year 2017). General notes on the study: In an earlier analysis of roughly 500 of the donors, less than 350 Gb of sequence data and 90 million to 120 million unique TCR beta sequences from about 179 million T cells were reported. An early release that covered fewer than 750 HLA-typed donors contained approximately 300 gigabases of sequencing data and tens of millions of unique TCR sequences. The genetic ancestry cluster associated with self-reported Caucasian donors included 70% to 85% of the 398 genotyped donors. The aim of the study was to test whether cataloging public T cell receptors could identify signatures of past pathogen exposure. The study profiled the T cell repertoires of under 700 subjects by immunosequencing and related them to cytomegalovirus serostatus. Besides the first cohort of roughly 640 subjects, a separate validation cohort made up of over 100 different subjects was used. The study combined high-throughput TCR immunosequencing, statistical association of individual TCRs with disease status, and machine learning to predict cytomegalovirus infection status. To study patterns of TCR occurrence, a later analysis re-analyzed previously published TCR beta repertoires from 600 to 750 donors and added high-resolution HLA genotyping. Rather than using new phenotypic data, the later analysis identified candidate immune exposures from TCR beta sequences and from how often those sequences occurred across donors. In an earlier analysis of 550 to 700 of the donors, high-throughput TCR beta sequencing was used to judge whether each TCR beta V gene segment behaved as functional or pseudogenic. Donor age, sex, ethnicity and CMV serostatus were compiled alongside the repertoire data. A later genetic analysis used genome-wide SNP genotypes for about 60% of the roughly 700 donors, treating that subset as a discovery cohort. Every repertoire in the discovery cohort had been generated on one and the same sequencing platform. HLA typing included class I and class II loci at four-digit resolution. The number of typed donors differed by locus: roughly 620-640 for A, B, C, DRB1 and DQB1; 500 to 550 for DQA1; 606 for DPA1; and 400 to 480 for DPB1. Several DR-DQ haplotypes were treated as single units for association and clustering because of strong linkage in the cohort. Among some 400 genotyped donors of the cohort, an average of roughly 230,000 unique TCR beta nucleotide sequences was sequenced per donor, of which about 18% were non-productive. General study outcomes and caveats: A later genetic analysis associated a missense DCLRE1C variant with V-gene and J-gene trimming of TCR beta chains, and an independent cohort replicated the association. Sequencing depth was assumed to be roughly uniform across donors in the presence/absence analyses, though that assumption may not hold. In an earlier analysis of some 500 of the donors, most TCR beta V segments appeared in productive rearrangements about 87% or about 30% of the time, broadly matching IMGT annotations. Because counts were too low, roughly 16 rarely observed V segments, including chromosome 9 orphons, were left out of the earlier analysis of roughly 600 of the donors. Strong co-occurrence of HLA alleles, especially DR and DQ, made assigning TCR associations to individual alleles difficult. Correlated functional status among segregating V segments might reflect linkage disequilibrium, but an unknown experimental factor could not be ruled out. A later genetic analysis reported fewer N-insertions in productive TCRs among donors in an Asian-associated ancestry cluster than the approximately 700-donor mean. A further reported finding was that TCR beta sequences accurately predicted the HLA-A and HLA-B alleles for most subjects in the first cohort. In both the original and validation cohorts, the classifier was reported to diagnose cytomegalovirus status with high specificity and sensitivity. A later analysis found that most CMV-associated TCR beta chains appeared HLA-restricted, with HLA associations seemingly driven largely by CMV exposure. A total of 150 or so TCR beta chains were listed by the study as associated with cytomegalovirus. This cohort had only TCR beta chains sequenced, and the lack of alpha or paired-chain data limited which features could be detected. Several of the top co-occurrence clusters appeared to be linked to parvovirus B19, influenza, CMV and Epstein-Barr virus, according to a later analysis. In a later analysis, the rate of TCR association differed among HLA loci, with DRB1 alleles having the most associated TCRs and HLA-C alleles having the fewest. The only immune exposure information available for the cohort was CMV serostatus. The sequencing pipeline was judged likely to have produced a cluster of highly shared sequence variants as a technical artifact. Most TCR sequences were seen in very few donors, while some public TCRs were found in many individuals. It was suggested by the authors that the approach could potentially be generalized to other disease states and immunological phenotypes. In a later analysis, HLA-associated TCR beta chains were found to be more clonally expanded and to have lower generation probabilities than equally common non-associated chains. A later analysis associated some 17,000 TCR beta sequences with specific HLA alleles at a false discovery rate of 0.05. In vitro tests confirmed that a few of the cytomegalovirus-associated TCR beta chains recognize cytomegalovirus antigens. Because HLA typing was unavailable for some donors at each locus, only the typed subset was used in association tests.

Library generation was performed with the immunoSEQ multiplex PCR assay. A mixture of 60 forward primers for TCR Vbeta segments and 13 reverse primers for TCR Jbeta segments was used in the multiplex PCR. The CDR3 region of rearranged TCR beta genes was amplified from genomic DNA by a multiplex PCR assay. On the Illumina HiSeq System, the amplified TCR beta libraries were sequenced as 87-base-pair reads. Per the authors' processing: A later analysis counted some 74 million unique TCR beta chains across the 666 repertoires, and 9 million to 14 million of these chains were shared by at least two donors. To remove PCR and sequencing errors, raw reads were error-corrected and collapsed into unique sequences using a nearest-neighbor algorithm that merged closely related sequences. V, D and J gene segments were assigned by aligning CDR3 sequences to IMGT reference sequences. For a sequence to be retained, at least a six-nucleotide match to both a V gene segment and a J gene segment was required. A rearrangement counted as productive if the CDR3 had no stop codons and remained in frame with V and J, and every other rearrangement counted as non-productive. CDR3 was defined by IMGT convention, running from the second conserved V-encoded cysteine to the conserved J-encoded phenylalanine. In an earlier analysis of more than 550 of the donors, sequences lacking an unambiguous match to a single V gene segment were excluded. In an earlier analysis of 587 of the donors, V segments were called functional above 56.7% productive rearrangements and were called segregating when the between-donor standard deviation exceeded 5%. A statistical classification framework was built to diagnose cytomegalovirus status from the catalog of TCR beta chain sequences. In a later analysis, V and J genes were assigned by comparing TCR nucleotide sequences against IMGT/GENE-DB human TR gene sequences. Using the TCRdist pipeline, a later analysis assigned CDR3 sequences along with most-parsimonious VDJ recombination scenarios. In a later analysis, each TCR beta chain was defined by its CDR3 amino acid sequence together with its V-gene family, and reads lacking a unique V-gene family were excluded. As a way to deal with suspected cross-contamination and a sequencing artifact, a later analysis dropped approximately 570 nucleotide sequences that were highly shared and had low generation probability. In a later analysis, a clonal expansion index was calculated for each public chain from normalized within-repertoire ranks of inferred template counts. In a later analysis, generation probabilities were computed using a VDJ recombination model fitted to out-of-frame rearrangements, and the results were checked against IGoR. In a later analysis, TCR-TCR, TCR-HLA and TCR-CMV co-occurrence was scored with hypergeometric tests, and a repertoire-size bias correction was applied to TCR pairs. A later analysis estimated false discovery rates by permuting HLA or CMV assignments 20 times. A later analysis grouped co-occurring TCRs with DBSCAN, adding TCRdist sequence similarity when clustering within HLA-allele-positive subsets. Repertoires with fewer than 30,000 or more than 120,000 public chains, plus five repertoires with anomalous nucleotide sharing, were excluded from co-occurrence clustering. Sourced from immuneACCESS, this table was stored by TCRdb with only in-frame sequences that have V and J called. A share of the clones is absent; for the studies checked, an unresolved V gene accounts for under half, and the remainder has no known explanation. V and J calls and clone size are copied from that table; D and trimming were computed from the DNA. This sample lists about 130,000 clones; approximately 80% were detected once. The top ten hold 0.95% to 1.5% of the sample.

This receptor was taken from a girl aged 2-10 years in good health and CMV-seronegative. The specimen was PBMCs.

CDR3 reads: CASSVNPGQGYNEQFF. The nucleotide sequence is TGTGCCAGCAGCGTAAACCCGGGACAGGGCTACAATGAGCAGTTCTTC. The rearrangement joined TRBV7-6 to TRBJ2-1; 9 central bases correspond to TRBD1. V ends up 5 bases short and J 3 bases short, with an unmatched junction base count of 8. Per the germline V gene, SGHVS is the CDR1 and FNYEAQ is the CDR2. CDR3 length: 16 amino acids, cysteine to phenylalanine. The DNA shown is the 48-base CDR3, in frame from base 1. The CDR3, completed at both ends by the reference TRBV7-6 and TRBJ2-1 genes, gives the full variable domain GAGVSQSPRYKVTKRGQDVALRCDPISGHVSLYWYRQALGQGPEFLTYFNYEAQQDKSGLPNDRFSAERPEGSISTLTIQRTEQRDSAMYRCASSVNPGQGYNEQFFGPGTRLTVL.